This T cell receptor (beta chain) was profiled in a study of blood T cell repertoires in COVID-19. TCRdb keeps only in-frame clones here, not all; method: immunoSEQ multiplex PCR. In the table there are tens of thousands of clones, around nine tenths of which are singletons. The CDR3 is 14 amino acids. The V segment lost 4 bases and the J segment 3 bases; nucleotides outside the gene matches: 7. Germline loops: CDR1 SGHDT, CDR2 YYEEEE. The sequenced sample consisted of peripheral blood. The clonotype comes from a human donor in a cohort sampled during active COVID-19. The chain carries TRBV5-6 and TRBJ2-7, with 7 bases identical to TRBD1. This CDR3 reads CASSLTGFLYEQYF. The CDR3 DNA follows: TGTGCCAGCAGCCTGACAGGGTTCCTCTACGAGCAGTACTTC.